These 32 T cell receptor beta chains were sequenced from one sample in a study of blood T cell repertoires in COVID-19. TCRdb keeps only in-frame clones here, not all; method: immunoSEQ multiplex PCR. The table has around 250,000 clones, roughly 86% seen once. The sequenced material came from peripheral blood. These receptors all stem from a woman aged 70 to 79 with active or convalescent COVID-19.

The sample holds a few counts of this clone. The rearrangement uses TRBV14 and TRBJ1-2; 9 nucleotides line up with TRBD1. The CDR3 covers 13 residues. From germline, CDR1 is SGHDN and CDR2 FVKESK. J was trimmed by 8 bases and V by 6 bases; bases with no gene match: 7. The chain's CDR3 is CASSQQGATGYTF. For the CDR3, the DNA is TGTGCCAGCAGTCAACAGGGGGCGACCGGCTACACCTTC.

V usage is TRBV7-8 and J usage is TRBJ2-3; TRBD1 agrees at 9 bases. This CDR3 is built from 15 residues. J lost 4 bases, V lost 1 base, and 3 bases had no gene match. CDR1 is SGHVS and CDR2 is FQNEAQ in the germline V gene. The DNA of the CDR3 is TGTGCCAGCAGCTTAGGGGACAGGGACTCAGATACGCAGTATTTT. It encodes CASSLGDRDSDTQYF.

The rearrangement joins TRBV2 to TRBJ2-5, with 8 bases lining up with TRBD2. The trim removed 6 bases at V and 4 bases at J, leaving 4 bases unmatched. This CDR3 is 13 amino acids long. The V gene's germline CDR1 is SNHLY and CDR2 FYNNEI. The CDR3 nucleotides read TGTGCCAGCAGACCGGGGGGGCGAGAGACCCAGTACTTC. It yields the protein CASRPGGRETQYF. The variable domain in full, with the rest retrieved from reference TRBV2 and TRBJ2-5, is EPEVTQTPSHQVTQMGQEVILRCVPISNHLYFYWYRQILGQKVEFLVSFYNNEISEKSEIFDDQFSVERPDGSNFTLKIRSTKLEDSAMYFCASRPGGRETQYFGPGTRLLVL.

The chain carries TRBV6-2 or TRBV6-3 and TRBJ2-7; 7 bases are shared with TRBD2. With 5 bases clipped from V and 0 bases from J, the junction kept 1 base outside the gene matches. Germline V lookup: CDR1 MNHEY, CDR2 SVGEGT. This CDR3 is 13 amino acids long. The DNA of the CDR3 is TGTGCCAGCAGTGGCGGGAGCTCCTACGAGCAGTACTTC. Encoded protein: CASSGGSSYEQYF.

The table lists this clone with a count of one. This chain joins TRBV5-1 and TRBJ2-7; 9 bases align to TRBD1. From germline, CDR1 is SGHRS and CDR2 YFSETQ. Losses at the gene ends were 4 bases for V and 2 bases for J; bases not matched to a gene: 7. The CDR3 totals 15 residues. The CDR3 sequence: CASSPGGTGTYEQYF. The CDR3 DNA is TGCGCCAGCAGCCCAGGGGGGACAGGGACCTACGAGCAGTACTTC.

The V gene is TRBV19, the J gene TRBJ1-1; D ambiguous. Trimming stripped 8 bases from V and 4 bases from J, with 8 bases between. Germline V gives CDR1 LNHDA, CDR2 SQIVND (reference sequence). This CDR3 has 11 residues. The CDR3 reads CASGEGTEAFF. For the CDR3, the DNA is TGTGCCAGTGGGGAGGGCACTGAAGCTTTCTTT. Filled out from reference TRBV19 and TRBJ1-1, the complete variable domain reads DGGITQSPKYLFRKEGQNVTLSCEQNLNHDAMYWYRQDPGQGLRLIYYSQIVNDFQKGDIAEGYSVSREKKESFPLTVTSAQKNPTAFYLCASGEGTEAFFGQGTRLTVV.

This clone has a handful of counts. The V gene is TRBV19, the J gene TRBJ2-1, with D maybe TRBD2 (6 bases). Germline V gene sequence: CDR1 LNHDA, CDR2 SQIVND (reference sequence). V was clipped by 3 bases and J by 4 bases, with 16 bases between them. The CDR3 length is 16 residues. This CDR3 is CASSIRGLKVYNEQFF. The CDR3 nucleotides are TGTGCCAGTAGTATTCGGGGACTCAAGGTATACAATGAGCAGTTCTTC. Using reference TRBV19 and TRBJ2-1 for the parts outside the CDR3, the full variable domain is DGGITQSPKYLFRKEGQNVTLSCEQNLNHDAMYWYRQDPGQGLRLIYYSQIVNDFQKGDIAEGYSVSREKKESFPLTVTSAQKNPTAFYLCASSIRGLKVYNEQFFGPGTRLTVL.

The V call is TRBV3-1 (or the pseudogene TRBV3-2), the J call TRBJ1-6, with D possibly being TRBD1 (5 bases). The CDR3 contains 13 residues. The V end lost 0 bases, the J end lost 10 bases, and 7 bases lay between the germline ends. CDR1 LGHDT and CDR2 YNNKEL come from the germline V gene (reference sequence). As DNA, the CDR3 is TGTGCCAGCAGCCAAGAAAAGGGGTCACCCCTCCACTTT. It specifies CASSQEKGSPLHF.

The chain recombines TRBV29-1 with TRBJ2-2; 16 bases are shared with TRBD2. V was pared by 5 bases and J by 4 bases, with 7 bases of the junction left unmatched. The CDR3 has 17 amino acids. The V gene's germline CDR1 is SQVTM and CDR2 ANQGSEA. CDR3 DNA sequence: TGCAGCGTTTCAGGGACTAGCGGGGGGGATCCCACCGGGGAGCTGTTTTTT. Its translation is CSVSGTSGGDPTGELFF.

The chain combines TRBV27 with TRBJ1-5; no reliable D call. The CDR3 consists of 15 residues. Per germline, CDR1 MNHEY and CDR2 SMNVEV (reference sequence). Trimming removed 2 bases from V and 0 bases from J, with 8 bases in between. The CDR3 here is CASSLTVYSNQPQHF. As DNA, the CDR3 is TGTGCCAGCAGTTTAACAGTATATAGCAATCAGCCCCAGCATTTT.

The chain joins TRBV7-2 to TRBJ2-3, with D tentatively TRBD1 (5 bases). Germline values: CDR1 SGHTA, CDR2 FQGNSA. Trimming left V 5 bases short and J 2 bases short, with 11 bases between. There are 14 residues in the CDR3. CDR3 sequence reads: CASSNRQFTDTQYF. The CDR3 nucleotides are TGTGCCAGCAGCAACAGACAGTTCACAGATACGCAGTATTTT.

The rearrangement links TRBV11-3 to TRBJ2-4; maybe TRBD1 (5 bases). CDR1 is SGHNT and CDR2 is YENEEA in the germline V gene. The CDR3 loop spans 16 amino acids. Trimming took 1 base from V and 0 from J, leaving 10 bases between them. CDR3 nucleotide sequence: TGTGCCAGCAGCTTAGGGGGCCGACTAGCCAAAAACATTCAGTACTTC. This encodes CASSLGGRLAKNIQYF. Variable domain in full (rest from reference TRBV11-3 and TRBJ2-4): EAGVVQSPRYKIIEKKQPVAFWCNPISGHNTLYWYLQNLGQGPELLIRYENEEAVDDSQLPKDRFSAERLKGVDSTLKIQPAELGDSAVYLCASSLGGRLAKNIQYFGAGTRLSVL.

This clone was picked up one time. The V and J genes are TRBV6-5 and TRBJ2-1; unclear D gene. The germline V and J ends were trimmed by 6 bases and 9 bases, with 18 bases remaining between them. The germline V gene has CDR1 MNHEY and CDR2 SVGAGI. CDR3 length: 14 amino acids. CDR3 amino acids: CASSRNLELPEQFF. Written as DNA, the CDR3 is TGTGCCAGCAGCCGCAATCTAGAGCTGCCTGAGCAGTTCTTC.

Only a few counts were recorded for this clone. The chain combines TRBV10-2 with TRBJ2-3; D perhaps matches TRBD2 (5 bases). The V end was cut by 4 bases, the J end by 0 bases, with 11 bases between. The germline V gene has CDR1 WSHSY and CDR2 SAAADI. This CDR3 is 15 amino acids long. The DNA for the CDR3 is TGCGCCAGCAGTGGGAGGCTGGTCAGCACAGATACGCAGTATTTT. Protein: CASSGRLVSTDTQYF.

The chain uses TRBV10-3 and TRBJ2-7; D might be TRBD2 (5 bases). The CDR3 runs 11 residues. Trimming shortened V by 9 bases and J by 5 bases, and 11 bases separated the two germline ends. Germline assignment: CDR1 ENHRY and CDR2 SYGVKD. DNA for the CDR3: TGTGCCATACGAGGGAGTGACGAGCAGTACTTC. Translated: CAIRGSDEQYF.

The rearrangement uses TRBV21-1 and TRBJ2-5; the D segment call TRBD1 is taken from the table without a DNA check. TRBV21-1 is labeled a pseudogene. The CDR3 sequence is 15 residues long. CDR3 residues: CASSTYNSMQETQYF. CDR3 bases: TGTGCCAGCAGCACCTATAACAGTATGCAAGAGACCCAGTACTTC.

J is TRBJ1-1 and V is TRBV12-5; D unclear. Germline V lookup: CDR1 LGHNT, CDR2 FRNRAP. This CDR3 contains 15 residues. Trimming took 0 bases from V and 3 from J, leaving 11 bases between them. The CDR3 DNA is TGTGCTAGTGGTTTGGTACTTTCGCGAGACACTGAAGCTTTCTTT. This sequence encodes CASGLVLSRDTEAFF.

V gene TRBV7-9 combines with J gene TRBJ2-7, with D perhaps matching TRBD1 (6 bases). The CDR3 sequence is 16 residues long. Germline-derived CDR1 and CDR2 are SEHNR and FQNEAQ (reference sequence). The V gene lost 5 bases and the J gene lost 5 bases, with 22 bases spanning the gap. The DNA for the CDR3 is TGTGCCAGCAGCGTGTTCGCGTGGGACAAAGAACACGAGCAGTACTTC. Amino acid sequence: CASSVFAWDKEHEQYF.

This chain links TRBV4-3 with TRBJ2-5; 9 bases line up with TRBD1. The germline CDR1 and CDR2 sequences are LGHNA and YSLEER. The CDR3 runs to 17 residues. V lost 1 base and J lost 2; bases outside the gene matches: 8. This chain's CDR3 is CASSQVHQDRGQETQYF. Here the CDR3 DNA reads TGCGCCAGCAGCCAAGTCCACCAAGACAGGGGGCAAGAGACCCAGTACTTC.

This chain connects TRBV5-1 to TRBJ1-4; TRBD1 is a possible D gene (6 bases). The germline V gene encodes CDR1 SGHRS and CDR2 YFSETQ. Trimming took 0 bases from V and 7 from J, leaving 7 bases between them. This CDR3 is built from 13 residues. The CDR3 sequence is CASSLGGGEKLFF. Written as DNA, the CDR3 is TGCGCCAGCAGCTTGGGAGGGGGTGAAAAACTGTTTTTT.

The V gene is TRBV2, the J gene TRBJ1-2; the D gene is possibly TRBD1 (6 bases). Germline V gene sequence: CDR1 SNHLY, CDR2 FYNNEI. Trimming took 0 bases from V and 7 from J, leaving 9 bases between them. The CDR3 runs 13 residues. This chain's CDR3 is CASSEARGGGYTF. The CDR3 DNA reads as TGTGCCAGCAGTGAAGCTCGAGGGGGTGGCTACACCTTC.

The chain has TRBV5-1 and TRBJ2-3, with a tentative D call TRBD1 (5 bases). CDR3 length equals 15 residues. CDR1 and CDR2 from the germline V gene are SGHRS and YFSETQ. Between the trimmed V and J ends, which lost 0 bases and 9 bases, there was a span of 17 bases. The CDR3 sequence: CASSLDRRTIVTQYF. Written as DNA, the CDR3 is TGCGCCAGCAGCTTGGACAGGCGTACAATTGTCACGCAGTATTTT. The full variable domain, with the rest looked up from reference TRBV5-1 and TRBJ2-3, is KAGVTQTPRYLIKTRGQQVTLSCSPISGHRSVSWYQQTPGQGLQFLFEYFSETQRNKGNFPGRFSGRQFSNSRSEMNVSTLELGDSALYLCASSLDRRTIVTQYFGPGTRLTVL.

The CDR3 coding sequence is TGTGCCATCAGGGGTCAGGGGCCCTCGGAGCAGTACTTC. Its translation: CAIRGQGPSEQYF. This chain links TRBV10-3 with TRBJ2-7; D might be TRBD1 (6 bases). The CDR3 sequence is 13 residues long. From germline, CDR1 is ENHRY and CDR2 SYGVKD. Between the trimmed V and J ends, which lost 6 bases and 7 bases, there was a span of 16 bases.

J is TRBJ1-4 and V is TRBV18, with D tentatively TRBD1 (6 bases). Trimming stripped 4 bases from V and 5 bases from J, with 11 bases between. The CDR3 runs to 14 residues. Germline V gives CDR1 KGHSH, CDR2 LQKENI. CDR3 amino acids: CASSLGTQNEKLFF. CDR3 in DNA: TGTGCCAGCTCACTTGGGACACAAAATGAAAAACTGTTTTTT.

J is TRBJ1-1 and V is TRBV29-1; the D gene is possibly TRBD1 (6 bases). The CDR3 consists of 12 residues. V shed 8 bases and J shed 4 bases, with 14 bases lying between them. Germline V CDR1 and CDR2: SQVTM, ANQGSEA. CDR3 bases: TGCAGCCCCATGGGGGGGCTCACTGAAGCTTTCTTT. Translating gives CSPMGGLTEAFF.

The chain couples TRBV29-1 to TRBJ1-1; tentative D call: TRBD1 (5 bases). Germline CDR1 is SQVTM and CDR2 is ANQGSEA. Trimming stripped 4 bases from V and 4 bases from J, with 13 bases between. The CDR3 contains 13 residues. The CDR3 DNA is TGCAGCGTTGGGGGAAAGGGGATCACTGAAGCTTTCTTT. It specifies CSVGGKGITEAFF.

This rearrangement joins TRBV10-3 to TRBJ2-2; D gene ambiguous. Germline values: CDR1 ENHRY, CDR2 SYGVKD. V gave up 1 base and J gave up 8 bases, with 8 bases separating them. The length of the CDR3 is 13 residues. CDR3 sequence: CAISEFGEGELFF. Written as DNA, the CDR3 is TGTGCCATCAGTGAGTTCGGAGAGGGGGAGCTGTTTTTT.

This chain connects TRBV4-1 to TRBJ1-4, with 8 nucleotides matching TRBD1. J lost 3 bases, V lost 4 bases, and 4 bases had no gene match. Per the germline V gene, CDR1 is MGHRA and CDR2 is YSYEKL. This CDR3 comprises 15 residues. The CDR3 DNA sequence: TGCGCCAGCAGCCGGACAGGGTCCGCTAATGAAAAACTGTTTTTT. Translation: CASSRTGSANEKLFF.

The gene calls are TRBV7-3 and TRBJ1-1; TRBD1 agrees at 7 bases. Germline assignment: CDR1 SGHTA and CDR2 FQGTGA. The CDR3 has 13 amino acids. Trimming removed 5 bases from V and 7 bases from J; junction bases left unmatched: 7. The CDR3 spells CASSERQGREAFF. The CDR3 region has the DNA TGTGCCAGCAGCGAGAGACAGGGCCGTGAAGCTTTCTTT.

The CDR3 loop reads CASSLRGFEGYTF. The CDR3 DNA is TGTGCCAGCAGTTTGAGAGGGTTTGAAGGCTACACCTTC. The rearrangement links TRBV7-9 to TRBJ1-2, with D hard to call. This CDR3 has 13 residues. CDR1 and CDR2 (germline): SEHNR, FQNEAQ (reference sequence). Between the trimmed V and J ends, which lost 6 bases and 8 bases, there was a span of 16 bases.

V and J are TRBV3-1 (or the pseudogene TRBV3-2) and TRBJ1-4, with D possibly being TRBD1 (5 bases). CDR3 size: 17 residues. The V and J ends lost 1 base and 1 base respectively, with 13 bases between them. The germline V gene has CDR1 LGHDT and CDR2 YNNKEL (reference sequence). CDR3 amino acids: CASSQVGRAVTNEKLFF. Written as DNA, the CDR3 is TGTGCCAGCAGCCAAGTGGGCAGGGCGGTAACTAATGAAAAACTGTTTTTT.

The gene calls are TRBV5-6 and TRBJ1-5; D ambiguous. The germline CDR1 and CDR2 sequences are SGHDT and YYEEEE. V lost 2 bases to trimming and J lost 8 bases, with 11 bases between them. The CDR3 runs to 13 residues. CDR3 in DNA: TGTGCCAGCAGCTTAGCGGCTTTGAAGCCCCAGCATTTT. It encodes CASSLAALKPQHF.